These T cell receptor beta chains were read from a single sample in a study of T cell responses to AZD1222 COVID-19 vaccine. The data were produced by immunoSEQ multiplex PCR, yet TCRdb's version contains in-frame clones alone and is incomplete. The data hold around 100,000 clones, with 91% observed a single time. The sequencing used peripheral blood, collected on day 0 of AZD1222 vaccination. The receptors were sampled from an adult in good health. Both conserved end residues are part of each CDR3. D genes are given only for firm matches. Only some rows state a clone size, as once, few, many or a class for expanded clones.

CDR3nt	CDR3aa	d_gene	v_gene	j_gene	abundance
TGTGCCAGCAGCTTTGGCTACTCCTACGAGCAGTACTTC	CASSFGYSYEQYF	-	TRBV5-6	TRBJ2-7	-
TGTGCCAGCAGCAGAATCGACCCTTACGAGCAGTACTTC	CASSRIDPYEQYF	-	TRBV28	TRBJ2-7	-
TGTGCCAGCAGTTTAGCGGGTCAGCCCCAGCATTTT	CASSLAGQPQHF	-	TRBV27	TRBJ1-5	few
TGTGCCAGCAGCTCCGAGCCGGAATTGGGCGAGCAGTACTTC	CASSSEPELGEQYF	-	TRBV7-3	TRBJ2-7	-
TGTGCCAGCAGCTTACCCGGCTCCTACAATGAGCAGTTCTTC	CASSLPGSYNEQFF	-	TRBV7-9	TRBJ2-1	few
TGCGCCAGCAGCCTTAGGGACAGGGGCTATGGCTACACCTTC	CASSLRDRGYGYTF	TRBD1	TRBV4-3	TRBJ1-2	-
TGTGCCAGCAGGGGATCGTCGGCTAGTCGCCCCTACGAGCAGTACTTC	CASRGSSASRPYEQYF	-	TRBV28	TRBJ2-7	-
TGTGCCAGCAGCGTGGACGCTCTAAAGACCCAGTACTTC	CASSVDALKTQYF	-	TRBV9	TRBJ2-5	-
TGTGCCAGCTCGGGACTAGCGAAAGAGACCCAGTACTTC	CASSGLAKETQYF	TRBD2	TRBV18	TRBJ2-5	once
TGTGCCAGCAGTTTGAGAGACAGACCCACTGAAGCTTTCTTT	CASSLRDRPTEAFF	-	TRBV27	TRBJ1-1	-
TGTGCCAGCAGCCCCTGGCCCCGGAGGGAGCAGTACTTC	CASSPWPRREQYF	-	TRBV7-2	TRBJ2-7	-
TGTGCCACCAGCACAAAATCCCTTTGGGGCTACACCTTC	CATSTKSLWGYTF	-	TRBV15	TRBJ1-2	-
TGTGCCAGCAGTGCCGAGCTGGAATGTAACAAAGCGGCCAACGTCCTGACTTTC	CASSAELECNKAANVLTF	-	TRBV6-1	TRBJ2-6	few
TGCAGCGTTCAACGGGGGGGTGGCTATGGCTACACCTTC	CSVQRGGGYGYTF	-	TRBV29-1	TRBJ1-2	-
TGTGCCAGCAGTCCAGCGGGAGGCTACAATGAGCAGTTCTTC	CASSPAGGYNEQFF	TRBD2	TRBV27	TRBJ2-1	-
TGTGCCATCAGTGAGACAGGGGAATATGGCTACACCTTC	CAISETGEYGYTF	TRBD1	TRBV10-3	TRBJ1-2	-
TGCGCCAGCAGTCACCTGCGGGCCCAAGAGACCCAGTACTTC	CASSHLRAQETQYF	-	TRBV23-1	TRBJ2-5	once
TGTGCCAGCAGGAGCGGGAGTCTCTCCTACGAGCAGTACTTC	CASRSGSLSYEQYF	TRBD2	TRBV28	TRBJ2-7	-
TGTGCCAGTAGCTCGGACAGGATTAACTATGGCTACACCTTC	CASSSDRINYGYTF	TRBD1	TRBV19	TRBJ1-2	-
TGTGCCAGCAGTTACTCGGTGGCGGGACCAAGCACAGATACGCAGTATTTT	CASSYSVAGPSTDTQYF	-	TRBV6-2/TRBV6-3	TRBJ2-3	-
TGTGCCAGCAGCTTAGTGAATGAGCAGTTCTTC	CASSLVNEQFF	-	TRBV11-2	TRBJ2-1	-
TGTGCCAGCAGCTCCAGGTGGGGACAGATCTCCTACGAGCAGTACTTC	CASSSRWGQISYEQYF	TRBD1	TRBV9	TRBJ2-7	-
TGTGCCAGCAGCGGGCGGCTCCAAGAGACCCAGTACTTC	CASSGRLQETQYF	-	TRBV9	TRBJ2-5	few
TGCGCCAGCAGCGGCGGGGCAGGCGATAATTCACCCCTCCACTTT	CASSGGAGDNSPLHF	-	TRBV5-1	TRBJ1-6	-
TGTGCCAGCAGTACGTATAGCAATCAGCCCCAGCATTTT	CASSTYSNQPQHF	-	TRBV6-4	TRBJ1-5	-
TGTGCCAGCAGCGCTCCTACCGGGACAGGGTCGTATGGCTACACCTTC	CASSAPTGTGSYGYTF	TRBD1	TRBV9	TRBJ1-2	-